Listed below are T cell receptor beta chains from one sample, sequenced in a study of identifying expanded T cells in peripheral blood. The repertoire was sequenced with immunoSEQ multiplex PCR; TCRdb's copy has only in-frame clones and lacks some. This table holds some 78,000 clones, just under 85% found once. The sample comprised blood. These TCRs come from a person between 18 and 75 years old in good health. Both conserved end residues are part of each CDR3. A D gene is named only where the DNA matches it firmly. Not every row has a clone size; where given, it reads once, few, many or a size class.

TRBJ2-1 | NA | NA | TRBV4-3 | TGCGCCAGCAGCCAGATACTAGTTTTCAATGAGCAGTTCTTC | CASSQILVFNEQFF
TRBJ1-3 | NA | NA | TRBV30 | TGTGCCTGGAGTGTAGGGGTCTTAGTGAGAAAGTCCTCTGGAAACACCATATATTTT | CAWSVGVLVRKSSGNTIYF
TRBJ2-5 | NA | NA | TRBV10-2 | TGCGCCAGCAGTGCCGGGACTGATGGCGAGACCCAGTACTTC | CASSAGTDGETQYF
TRBJ2-3 | NA | NA | TRBV30 | TGTGCCTGGAGCTCAGGGGACTACACAGATACGCAGTATTTT | CAWSSGDYTDTQYF
TRBJ2-1 | NA | NA | TRBV2 | TGTGCCAGCAGGGGGAGCTCCTACAATGAGCAGTTCTTC | CASRGSSYNEQFF
TRBJ2-5 | TRBD2 | NA | TRBV7-8 | TGTGCCAGCAGCTTTGCCCCCGGACTAGCGGGATTGGAGACCCAGTACTTC | CASSFAPGLAGLETQYF
TRBJ2-6 | NA | NA | TRBV6-1 | TGTGCCAGCAGTGAATCTTACAGGAGCTCTGGGGCCAACGTCCTGACTTTC | CASSESYRSSGANVLTF
TRBJ2-7 | TRBD1 | NA | TRBV9 | TGTGCCAGCAGCGTCGGGACAGCAGCGTTCGACAGCTTCTACGAGCAGTACTTC | CASSVGTAAFDSFYEQYF
TRBJ2-7 | NA | few | TRBV5-1 | TGCGCCAGCAGCTTGGTTACTACAGGGTTCGGCGAGCAGTACTTC | CASSLVTTGFGEQYF
TRBJ1-3 | NA | NA | TRBV30 | TGTGCCTGGAGTGTAATGGGCAGCTACTCTGGAAACACCATATATTTT | CAWSVMGSYSGNTIYF
TRBJ2-5 | NA | NA | TRBV11-1 | TGTGCCAGCAGCTTAGGGGACCGAGAGACCCAGTACTTC | CASSLGDRETQYF
TRBJ2-7 | TRBD2 | NA | TRBV2 | TGTGCCAGCAGCGTGCTAAGACTAGCGGGCATCAGCTCCTACGAGCAGTACTTC | CASSVLRLAGISSYEQYF
TRBJ2-3 | TRBD2 | NA | TRBV7-8 | TGTGCCAGCAGCTTTACGCAAGCGGGAGTGAAAGATACGCAGTATTTT | CASSFTQAGVKDTQYF
TRBJ2-7 | TRBD2 | NA | TRBV27 | TGTGCCAGCAGTTTAAGGGAAGGTAGCGGGAGGGCCCACGAGCAGTACTTC | CASSLREGSGRAHEQYF
TRBJ2-7 | TRBD2 | NA | TRBV29-1 | TGCAGCGTTGAGTTGCTAGCGGGAGCTGTCTACGAGCAGTACTTC | CSVELLAGAVYEQYF
TRBJ2-2 | TRBD1 | NA | TRBV11-2 | TGTGCCAGCAGCTTCATTTTAGGGGGCCGGAACACCGGGGAGCTGTTTTTT | CASSFILGGRNTGELFF
TRBJ1-3 | NA | few | TRBV5-1 | TGCGCCAGCAGCCCCCTGGGTGACGTGAACACCATATATTTT | CASSPLGDVNTIYF
TRBJ1-1 | NA | NA | TRBV4-2 | TGTGCCAGCAGCCAAGTGCAGGGTGGCATGAACACTGAAGCTTTCTTT | CASSQVQGGMNTEAFF
TRBJ1-2 | TRBD1 | NA | TRBV4-3 | TGCGCCAGCAGCCAAGATACAGGACAGGGGGCTGGTGGCTACACCTTC | CASSQDTGQGAGGYTF
TRBJ1-5 | TRBD1 | NA | TRBV6-6 | TGTGCCAGCAGTTTAGACAGGGTCGGCAATCAGCCCCAGCATTTT | CASSLDRVGNQPQHF
TRBJ2-7 | TRBD1 | NA | TRBV19 | TGTGCCAGTAGTATAGCTCGAGGACAGGGTCGGGACGAGCAGTACTTC | CASSIARGQGRDEQYF
TRBJ2-1 | NA | NA | TRBV7-9 | TGTGCCAGCAGCTTAGCGCCCTTAGCTGGGGGCAATGAGCAGTTCTTC | CASSLAPLAGGNEQFF